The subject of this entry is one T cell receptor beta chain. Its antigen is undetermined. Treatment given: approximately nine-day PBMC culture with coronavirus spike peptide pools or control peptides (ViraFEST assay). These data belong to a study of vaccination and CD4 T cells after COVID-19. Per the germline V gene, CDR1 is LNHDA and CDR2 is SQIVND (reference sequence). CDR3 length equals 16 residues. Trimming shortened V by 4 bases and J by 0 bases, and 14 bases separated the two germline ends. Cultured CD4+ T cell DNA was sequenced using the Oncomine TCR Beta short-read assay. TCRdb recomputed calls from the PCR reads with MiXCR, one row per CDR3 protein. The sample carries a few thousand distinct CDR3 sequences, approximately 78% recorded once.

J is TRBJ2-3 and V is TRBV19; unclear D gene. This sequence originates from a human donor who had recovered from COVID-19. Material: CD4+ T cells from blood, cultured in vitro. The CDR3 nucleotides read TGTGCCAGTAGTAATCACGTGGATTTGAGCACAGATACGCAGTATTTT. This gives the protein CASSNHVDLSTDTQYF.